This T cell receptor beta chain stems from a study of shared clonotypes between healthy human individuals. The study's findings and limits: All-four-donor shared clonotypes had higher generation probabilities than non-shared clonotypes did. Tissues were not sampled, only blood, and their repertoires likely differ.

Only in-frame clones appear in the TCRdb table, and some are missing; sequencing was by immunoSEQ multiplex PCR. Of roughly 760,000 clones in the sample, around 74% were seen once. Donors comprised healthy HIV-negative adults lacking recent acute infections or vaccinations. Comments on this clone: The antigen remains undetermined.

The CDR3 is made up of 14 amino acids. V was trimmed by 0 bases and J by 7 bases, leaving 13 bases between them. Germline CDR1 and CDR2: SGHRS and YFSETQ. The sequenced material came from memory CD4+ T cells sorted from blood. Subset noted: CD45RA-negative fraction. The TCR sequence derives from a woman in her thirties in good health. The chain employs TRBV5-1 and TRBJ2-5, with D unresolved. The CDR3 DNA is TGCGCCAGCAGCTTGGACAGATCTCTTGGGACCCAGTACTTC. Translation gives CASSLDRSLGTQYF.